This T cell receptor (beta chain) was captured by sequencing in a study of blood T cell repertoires in COVID-19 (dated by TCRdb to 2020 to 2021). Study-wide context: The collaborator samples originated in the United States, Italy and Spain and spanned the acute and convalescent phases of COVID-19. Nearly every sample came with metadata listing a de-identified subject ID, COVID-19 status, age in years and sex. The samples were drawn from the first 160 participants of the ongoing ImmuneRACE study and from some 1,300 subjects provided by 6 global collaborators. The prospective study material was composed of cDNA or gDNA derived from T cells, B-cell-depleted T cells, or PBMCs. Where available, HLA class I and class II types were obtained from metadata supplied by the sample provider rather than from assay-based typing. Deeply sampled blood TCRbeta repertoires from subjects exposed to, actively infected with, or recovered from COVID-19 were included in the dataset. The repertoires were released in a freely available public database intended as a resource for research on the immune response to SARS-CoV-2. Study-level results and caveats: The quantity of clinical and demographic metadata differed by source and by participant and was supplied without curation.

As encoded in the germline V gene, CDR1 is SGHNT while CDR2 is YENEEA. The CDR3 measures 12 amino acids from cysteine to phenylalanine. Kept here is only the CDR3 DNA, which spans 36 bases and is read in frame from base 1. The junction shows trimming of 5 bases on V and 4 bases on J, plus 8 bases between the germline ends. TCRbeta CDR3 regions were amplified from genomic DNA using the immunoSEQ Assay, a bias-controlled multiplex PCR. In the paper's pipeline: Nucleated cell counts per sample were estimated from amplification of reference gene primers within the assay. To quantify the absolute abundance of each unique TCRbeta CDR3 rearrangement, sequence reads were collapsed and filtered. For each sample, productive Simpson clonality was calculated as the square root of Simpson's diversity index across productive rearrangements. Held by TCRdb, this immuneACCESS table contains in-frame sequences only and omits some clones. Under half of the omission traces to an unresolved V gene where checked; the cause of the rest is unknown. Clone size and V and J calls were adopted from that table, with D and trimming inferred from the DNA. This sample holds 100,000 or so clones; about four fifths were observed only once. The ten top clones hold around 15% of the sample.

On this clone itself: The specificity of this receptor is unknown. No per-base quality is available; no much larger clone lies one base away.

The collaborating institutions used their own protocols to collect whole blood in K2EDTA tubes. Collaborator samples were shipped for TCRbeta analysis as frozen whole blood, isolated PBMCs, or DNA extracted from either sample type. The chain links TRBV11-3 with TRBJ1-1; no D gene call is confident. The material sequenced was peripheral blood. The sequence derives from a woman aged 55-70 years with acute or convalescent COVID-19. The base sequence is TGTGCCAGCAGCCTCCGGGTCACTGAAGCTTTCTTT. It codes for CASSLRVTEAFF.